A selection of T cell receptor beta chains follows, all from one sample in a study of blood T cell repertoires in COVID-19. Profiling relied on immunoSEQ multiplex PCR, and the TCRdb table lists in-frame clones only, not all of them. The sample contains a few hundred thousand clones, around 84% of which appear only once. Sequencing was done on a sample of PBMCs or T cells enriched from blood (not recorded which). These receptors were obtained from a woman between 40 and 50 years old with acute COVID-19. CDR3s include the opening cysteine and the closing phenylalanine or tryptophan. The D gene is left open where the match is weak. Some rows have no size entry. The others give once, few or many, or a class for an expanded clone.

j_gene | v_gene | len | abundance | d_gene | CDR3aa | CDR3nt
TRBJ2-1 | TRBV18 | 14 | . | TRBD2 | CASSPRTSFDEQFF | TGTGCCAGCTCACCACGGACTAGTTTCGATGAGCAGTTCTTC
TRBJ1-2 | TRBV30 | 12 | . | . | CAWTLGPYGYTF | TGTGCCTGGACTCTGGGGCCCTATGGCTACACCTTC
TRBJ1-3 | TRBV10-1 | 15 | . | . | CASSETGSPGNTIYF | TGCGCCAGCAGCGAAACAGGGTCCCCTGGAAACACCATATATTTT
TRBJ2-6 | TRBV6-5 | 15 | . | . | CASNEQHSGANVLTF | TGTGCCAGCAACGAACAGCACTCTGGGGCCAACGTCCTGACTTTC
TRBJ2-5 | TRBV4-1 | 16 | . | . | CASSQEENRVIETQYF | TGCGCCAGCAGCCAAGAAGAGAACAGGGTAATAGAGACCCAGTACTTC
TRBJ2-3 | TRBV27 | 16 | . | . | CASSWFGGTSGHTQYF | TGTGCCAGCAGTTGGTTTGGAGGGACGTCGGGCCATACGCAGTATTTT
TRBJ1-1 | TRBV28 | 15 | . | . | CASSFSRGRRTEAFF | TGTGCCAGCAGTTTTAGCAGGGGTCGTCGGACTGAAGCTTTCTTT
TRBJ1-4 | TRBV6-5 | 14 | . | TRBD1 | CASSFRGPREKLFF | TGTGCCAGCAGTTTCAGGGGGCCACGTGAAAAACTGTTTTTT
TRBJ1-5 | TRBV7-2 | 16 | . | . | CASSLGGPGSNQPQHF | TGTGCCAGCAGCTTAGGGGGCCCGGGCAGCAATCAGCCCCAGCATTTT
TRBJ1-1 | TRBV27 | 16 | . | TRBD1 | CASYLDRQGLQTEAFF | TGTGCCAGCTACCTCGACCGACAGGGATTACAAACTGAAGCTTTCTTT
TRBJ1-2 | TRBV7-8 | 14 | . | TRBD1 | CASSLGGQGARHTF | TGTGCCAGCAGCTTAGGGGGACAGGGGGCGAGGCACACCTTC
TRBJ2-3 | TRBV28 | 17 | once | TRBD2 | CASSFGSGGPSTDTQYF | TGTGCCAGCAGTTTCGGGTCGGGAGGACCTAGCACAGATACGCAGTATTTT
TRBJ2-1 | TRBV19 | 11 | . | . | CASSYPGEQFF | TGTGCCAGTAGTTACCCAGGCGAGCAGTTCTTC
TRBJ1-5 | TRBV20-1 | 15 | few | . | CSASGGGFTNQPQHF | TGCAGTGCTAGTGGGGGGGGTTTCACTAATCAGCCCCAGCATTTT
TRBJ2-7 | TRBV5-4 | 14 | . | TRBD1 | CASSLVGQGAKQYF | TGTGCCAGCAGCTTGGTAGGACAGGGGGCGAAGCAGTACTTC
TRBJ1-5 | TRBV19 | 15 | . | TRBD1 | CASSMGTGDGQPQHF | TGTGCCAGTAGTATGGGGACAGGGGACGGTCAGCCCCAGCATTTT
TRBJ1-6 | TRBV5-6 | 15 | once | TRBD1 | CASSLVDRRTSTLHF | TGTGCCAGCAGCTTGGTGGACAGGAGGACCTCTACCCTCCACTTT
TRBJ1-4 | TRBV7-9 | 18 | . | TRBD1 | CASSLPGTGGATNEKLFF | TGTGCCAGCAGCTTACCCGGGACAGGGGGCGCCACTAATGAAAAACTGTTTTTT
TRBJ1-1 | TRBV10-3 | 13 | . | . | CAISESRGTEAFF | TGTGCCATCAGTGAGTCGAGAGGCACTGAAGCTTTCTTT
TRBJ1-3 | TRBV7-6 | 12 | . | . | CASSGGGYTIYF | TGTGCCAGCAGCGGGGGGGGGTACACCATATATTTT
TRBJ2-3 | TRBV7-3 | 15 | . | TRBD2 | CASSVAGRGTDTQYF | TGTGCCAGCAGTGTAGCGGGAAGAGGCACAGATACGCAGTATTTT
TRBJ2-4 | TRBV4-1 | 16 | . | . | CASSQVGRGAKNIQYF | TGCGCCAGCAGCCAAGTCGGCAGGGGAGCCAAAAACATTCAGTACTTC
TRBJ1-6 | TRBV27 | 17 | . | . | CASSLRQGMFDNSPLHF | TGTGCCAGCAGTTTACGGCAGGGAATGTTTGACAATTCACCCCTCCACTTT
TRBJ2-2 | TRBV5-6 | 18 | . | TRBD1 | CASSFAIRGGRGTGELFF | TGTGCCAGCAGCTTTGCAATACGAGGGGGCCGAGGGACCGGGGAGCTGTTTTTT
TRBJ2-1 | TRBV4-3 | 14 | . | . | CASSSDTHYNEQFF | TGCGCCAGCAGCTCGGACACCCACTACAATGAGCAGTTCTTC
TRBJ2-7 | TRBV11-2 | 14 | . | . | CASTGTVPPYEQYF | TGTGCCAGCACCGGGACTGTTCCACCCTACGAGCAGTACTTC